Shown below are 9 T cell receptor beta chains from a single sample sequenced in a study of T cell responses to AZD1222 COVID-19 vaccine. The data were produced by immunoSEQ multiplex PCR, yet TCRdb's version contains in-frame clones alone and is incomplete. The sample records 140,000 to 150,000 clones, 85% to 95% being singletons. The source was peripheral blood, collected on day 0 of AZD1222 vaccination. The receptors shown here come from an adult in good health.

The chain is built from TRBV7-2 and TRBJ2-7; 10 positions match TRBD2. V was pared by 3 bases and J by 2 bases, with 7 bases of the junction left unmatched. This CDR3 region has 16 residues. Germline CDR1 and CDR2: SGHTA and FQGNSA. The CDR3 DNA is TGTGCCAGCAGCTTCCTCATAGCGGGGGGAGCCTACGAGCAGTACTTC. This translates into CASSFLIAGGAYEQYF.

V is TRBV18 and J is TRBJ2-3; no definite D call. V gave up 2 bases and J gave up 2 bases, with 5 bases separating them. This CDR3 has 13 residues. Germline loops: CDR1 KGHSH, CDR2 LQKENI. CDR3 residues: CASSPGPTDTQYF. The CDR3 DNA is TGTGCCAGCTCACCAGGGCCCACAGATACGCAGTATTTT.

The V gene is TRBV12-3 or TRBV12-4, the J gene TRBJ1-2; D remains unclear. This CDR3 is 12 amino acids long. Trimming left V 2 bases short and J 5 bases short, with 6 bases between. The CDR3 DNA sequence: TGTGCCAGCAGTTTACGGGGTTATGGCTACACCTTC. Translating gives CASSLRGYGYTF.

J is TRBJ1-6 and V is TRBV4-1; a weak D match, TRBD1 (5 bases). From germline, CDR1 is MGHRA and CDR2 YSYEKL. The CDR3 contains 16 residues. Trimming shortened V by 0 bases and J by 7 bases, and 13 bases separated the two germline ends. Written as DNA, the CDR3 is TGCGCCAGCAGCCAAGATGGGGGACGGTCCAATTCACCCCTCCACTTT. Protein product: CASSQDGGRSNSPLHF.

This rearrangement joins TRBV19 to TRBJ1-1; D call uncertain. The CDR3 is 13 residues long. Looked up from germline, CDR1 is LNHDA and CDR2 is SQIVND (reference sequence). V was trimmed by 1 base and J by 5 bases, leaving 8 bases between them. This chain's CDR3 is CASSIGSLTEAFF. In DNA form, the CDR3 reads TGTGCCAGTAGTATAGGTAGTCTAACTGAAGCTTTCTTT. The full variable domain, completed using reference TRBV19 and TRBJ1-1, is DGGITQSPKYLFRKEGQNVTLSCEQNLNHDAMYWYRQDPGQGLRLIYYSQIVNDFQKGDIAEGYSVSREKKESFPLTVTSAQKNPTAFYLCASSIGSLTEAFFGQGTRLTVV.

The chain joins TRBV28 to TRBJ2-7; the match to TRBD2 covers 9 bases. The CDR3 runs 12 residues. Per germline, CDR1 MDHEN and CDR2 SYDVKM. The junction had 10 bases not matched to a gene; V was cut back by 7 bases and J by 12 bases. Here the CDR3 reads CASTASGALPYF. CDR3 bases: TGTGCCAGCACGGCTAGCGGGGCCCTTCCGTACTTC. Full variable domain (rest looked up from reference TRBV28 and TRBJ2-7): DVKVTQSSRYLVKRTGEKVFLECVQDMDHENMFWYRQDPGLGLRLIYFSYDVKMKEKGDIPEGYSVSREKKERFSLILESASTNQTSMYLCASTASGALPYFGPGTRLTVT.

The CDR3, as DNA: TGTGCCAGTTCCGAGACTAGCGGGGCTGACAATGAGCAGTTCTTC. Its protein product is CASSETSGADNEQFF. This sequence joins TRBV19 and TRBJ2-1, with 11 bases matching TRBD2. The CDR3 runs to 15 residues. From germline, CDR1 is LNHDA and CDR2 SQIVND (reference sequence). After removal of 8 bases from V and 5 bases from J, the junction contained 8 bases not matched to a gene.

Points on this clone: This sample also contains other DNA sequences that code for the same CDR3. The J gene is TRBJ1-2, the V gene TRBV27; D uncertain. Trimming stripped 2 bases from V and 5 bases from J, with 9 bases between. The CDR3 consists of 13 residues. Germline V gives CDR1 MNHEY, CDR2 SMNVEV (reference sequence). The CDR3 DNA is TGTGCCAGCAGTTTAAGTTCCTCATATGGCTACACCTTC. The encoded protein is CASSLSSSYGYTF.

The chain has TRBV4-1 and TRBJ2-7; 7 positions agree with TRBD2. This CDR3 is built from 15 residues. Germline V gives CDR1 MGHRA, CDR2 YSYEKL. J lost 2 bases, V lost 1 base, and 5 bases had no gene match. DNA of the CDR3: TGCGCCAGCAGCCAAGGGGGGGGAGGAACCTACGAGCAGTACTTC. Translation: CASSQGGGGTYEQYF.